Listed below are T cell receptor beta chains from one sample, sequenced in a study of blood T cell repertoires in COVID-19. The data were produced by immunoSEQ multiplex PCR, yet TCRdb's version contains in-frame clones alone and is incomplete. The sample gives approximately 330,000 clones, approximately 90% of which show up once; around 10% is in the top ten. The sample comprised peripheral blood. The receptors come from a man between 25 and 39 years old with COVID-19, enrolled during active disease. Both conserved end residues are part of each CDR3. The size entry is marked missing in some rows and otherwise reads once, few, many or a size class.

clone_size,v_call,j_call,cdr3_aa
-,TRBV28,TRBJ2-7,CASSLLQDSYEQYF
-,TRBV15,TRBJ2-3,CATSRLQGSDTQYF
-,TRBV4-3,TRBJ1-3,CASSQIGAHGNTIYF
-,TRBV27,TRBJ2-3,CASSWGSGVITDTQYF
-,TRBV19,TRBJ2-2,CASSILLPGFLFF
-,TRBV7-8,TRBJ1-2,CASSLAPGNPNYGYTF
-,TRBV3-1/TRBV3-2,TRBJ1-4,CASSRRNRGTNEKLFF
once,TRBV7-6,TRBJ2-1,CASSFVDRGGYNEQFF
-,TRBV19,TRBJ2-7,CASSSGQATYEQYF
-,TRBV18,TRBJ2-7,CASSRDREDEQYF
-,TRBV11-3,TRBJ2-7,CASSLGRRGRNEQYF
-,TRBV7-7,TRBJ2-1,CASSSTGGTGDEQFF
-,TRBV6-2/TRBV6-3,TRBJ1-1,CASSWANTEAFF
once,TRBV5-1,TRBJ1-1,CASSAGYSEAFF
-,TRBV4-3,TRBJ2-5,CASSHQGLGETQYF
-,TRBV6-5,TRBJ1-2,CASSPKIRDSYGYTF
few,TRBV7-3,TRBJ1-2,CASSFGGSYGYTF
-,TRBV18,TRBJ2-1,CASSPRLGTDYNEQFF
-,TRBV6-5,TRBJ2-7,CASSSDRGRNEQYF
-,TRBV5-4,TRBJ2-7,CASSRDSYEQYF
-,TRBV9,TRBJ1-3,CASSVDSYSGNTIYF
-,TRBV28,TRBJ1-6,CASRESSYNSPLHF
-,TRBV28,TRBJ1-1,CASRGQGNTEAFF
-,TRBV19,TRBJ1-3,CASRSIDLYGGQLDISGNTIYF
-,TRBV3-1/TRBV3-2,TRBJ2-3,CASSLRGVSDTQYF
-,TRBV5-1,TRBJ2-3,CASSLPTDTQYF
-,TRBV5-4,TRBJ1-1,CASSPSTRQKNTEAFF
-,TRBV3-1/TRBV3-2,TRBJ1-2,CASSQGTGDYYGYTF
once,TRBV5-6,TRBJ2-7,CASSFGGSYEQYF
-,TRBV5-5,TRBJ1-5,CASSLWGGGQPQHF
-,TRBV3-1/TRBV3-2,TRBJ1-2,CASSQENRGARSYTF
-,TRBV10-2,TRBJ2-5,CASSEAWAGGRDQETQYF
-,TRBV27,TRBJ2-3,CASTRTGGAGTDTQYF
-,TRBV11-2,TRBJ2-5,CASSSEETQYF
-,TRBV9,TRBJ1-2,CASSDGIQGFYGYTF
many,TRBV18,TRBJ2-2,CASSPRPTGLGTGELFF
-,TRBV4-1,TRBJ2-1,CASAEWLYNEQFF
many,TRBV5-1,TRBJ2-2,CASSSGGGQGHNTGELFF
-,TRBV11-1,TRBJ2-7,CASSSQADSYEQYF
-,TRBV6-5,TRBJ2-5,CASRRLQGNAETQYF
-,TRBV7-9,TRBJ2-2,CASSLMGQGHTGELFF
-,TRBV30,TRBJ1-2,CAWSGDRGLVGYTF
-,TRBV28,TRBJ2-6,CASSLEGSGANVLTF
-,TRBV14,TRBJ2-3,CASSLTDSSTDTQYF
-,TRBV6-5,TRBJ1-5,CASRTGVKPQHF